The T cell receptor (beta chain) described here comes from a study of neurological immune-mediated disorders. Whole-study results and caveats: One cluster of related CDR3 sequences contained, by phylogenetic grouping, the repertoires of 18 of 34 multiple sclerosis patients and formed a possible signature. Private repertoires in all groups were suggested by the finding that expanded clones across subjects shared no CDR3 amino acid sequences.

The cDNA was generated through 5'RACE incorporating 10-nucleotide random UMIs. Sequencing runs each generated in excess of 160 million TCR-beta sequences derived from 15-18 subjects. MiXCR, applied by TCRdb to the 5' RACE reads, yields one record per CDR3 protein. The table lists about 95,000 distinct CDR3 sequences, roughly 4% of them singletons. This clonotype was counted many times. Antigen: not known. The sample taken for sequencing was PBMCs. This receptor was taken from a woman aged 18-29 years with multiple sclerosis.

CDR3 DNA sequence: TGTGCCAGCAGTCCCTCCTTATCAATCGGGGCAGATACGCAGTATTTT. Protein product: CASSPSLSIGADTQYF. The chain joins TRBV12-3 or TRBV12-4 to TRBJ2-3, with TRBD2 as a possible D gene (5 bases). This CDR3 is 16 amino acids long. V was shortened by 5 bases and J by 4 bases, with 19 bases between the two germline ends.